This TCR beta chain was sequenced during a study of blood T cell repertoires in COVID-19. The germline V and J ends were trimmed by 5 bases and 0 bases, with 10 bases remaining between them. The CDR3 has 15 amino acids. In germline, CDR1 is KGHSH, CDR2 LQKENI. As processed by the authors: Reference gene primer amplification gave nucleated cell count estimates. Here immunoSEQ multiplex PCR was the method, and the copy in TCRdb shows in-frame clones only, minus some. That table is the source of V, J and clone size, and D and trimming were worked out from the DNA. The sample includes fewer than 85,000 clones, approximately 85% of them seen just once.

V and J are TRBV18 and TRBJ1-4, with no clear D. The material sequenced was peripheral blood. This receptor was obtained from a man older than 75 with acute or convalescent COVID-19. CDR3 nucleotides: TGTGCCAGCTCAGTAAACAGTGCAACTAATGAAAAACTGTTTTTT. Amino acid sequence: CASSVNSATNEKLFF.